These T cell receptor beta chains were read from a single sample in a study of cytomegalovirus exposure and HLA in healthy donors. Measured with immunoSEQ multiplex PCR; TCRdb has only the in-frame clones, and not every one. This table holds about 65,000 clones, about four fifths found once. Sequencing was carried out using PBMCs. These receptors came from a woman aged 25-40 years in good health and CMV-seronegative. CDR3s include the opening cysteine and the closing phenylalanine or tryptophan. The order of the fields is J gene, V gene, D gene, clone size, CDR3 protein, CDR3 DNA. A D gene is named only where the DNA matches it firmly. Clone sizes are given selectively: once, few, many, or a class where the clone is expanded.

TRBJ1-4 | TRBV10-3 | . | . | CAIRKGAGEKLFF | TGTGCCATCAGGAAAGGGGCGGGGGAAAAACTGTTTTTT
TRBJ1-3 | TRBV4-1 | TRBD1 | . | CASSQMGQNPNTIYF | TGCGCCAGCAGCCAAATGGGACAGAACCCAAACACCATATATTTT
TRBJ2-3 | TRBV18 | TRBD2 | few | CASSRLGGAADTQYF | TGTGCCAGCTCACGACTCGGGGGGGCGGCAGATACGCAGTATTTT
TRBJ2-5 | TRBV29-1 | . | . | CSAGGGNKETQYF | TGCAGCGCAGGCGGCGGGAACAAAGAGACCCAGTACTTC
TRBJ2-1 | TRBV7-6 | . | . | CASSTLATSYNEQFF | TGTGCCAGCAGCACTCTAGCGACATCATACAATGAGCAGTTCTTC
TRBJ2-3 | TRBV30 | TRBD2 | . | CAWSVLAGSTDTQYF | TGTGCCTGGAGTGTATTAGCGGGATCCACAGATACGCAGTATTTT
TRBJ1-6 | TRBV16 | . | . | CASSHKGANSPLHF | TGTGCCAGCAGCCACAAAGGAGCCAATTCACCCCTCCACTTT
TRBJ2-6 | TRBV6-1 | TRBD1 | few | CASSETYGTGVFSGANVLTF | TGTGCCAGCAGTGAGACGTATGGGACAGGGGTGTTCTCTGGGGCCAACGTCCTGACTTTC
TRBJ2-1 | TRBV6-5 | TRBD2 | once | CASSYSAGGHKVEQFF | TGTGCCAGCAGTTACTCAGCGGGAGGGCATAAAGTTGAGCAGTTCTTC
TRBJ2-7 | TRBV29-1 | TRBD2 | . | CSACSGGGAYEQYF | TGCAGCGCCTGCTCCGGGGGGGGAGCCTACGAGCAGTACTTC
TRBJ2-7 | TRBV4-1 | . | . | CASSQYDRAGEQYF | TGCGCCAGCAGCCAATACGACAGGGCGGGGGAGCAGTACTTC
TRBJ2-3 | TRBV4-1 | TRBD2 | . | CASSQDPGTSVGGRTDTQYF | TGCGCCAGCAGCCAAGATCCCGGGACTAGCGTTGGGGGAAGGACAGATACGCAGTATTTT
TRBJ2-3 | TRBV2 | TRBD2 | . | CASSEEASGGTDTQYF | TGTGCCAGCAGTGAAGAGGCTAGCGGGGGGACAGATACGCAGTATTTT
TRBJ1-5 | TRBV6-1 | . | . | CASIVNLRDQPQHF | TGTGCCAGCATAGTTAACCTCAGGGATCAGCCCCAGCATTTT
TRBJ2-3 | TRBV6-7 | . | . | CASSYPPPGGTDTQYF | TGTGCCAGCAGTTACCCCCCTCCGGGGGGCACAGATACGCAGTATTTT
TRBJ1-6 | TRBV6-6 | . | few | CASSPTLSDTNSPLHF | TGTGCCAGCAGCCCTACCTTGTCGGACACTAATTCACCCCTCCACTTT
TRBJ2-1 | TRBV28 | . | . | CASRTLKGRASYNEQFF | TGTGCCAGCAGAACCCTAAAGGGCAGGGCATCCTACAATGAGCAGTTCTTC
TRBJ2-7 | TRBV4-1 | . | few | CASSQRGKGTSSYEQYF | TGCGCCAGCAGCCAAAGGGGTAAAGGGACTTCCTCCTACGAGCAGTACTTC
TRBJ1-1 | TRBV5-1 | . | . | CASSLAENTEAFF | TGCGCCAGCAGCTTGGCAGAGAACACTGAAGCTTTCTTT
TRBJ2-7 | TRBV9 | . | . | CASSVGATEQYF | TGTGCCAGCAGCGTAGGAGCTACCGAGCAGTACTTC
TRBJ1-1 | TRBV5-1 | . | few | CASSLDRANTEAFF | TGCGCCAGCAGCTTGGACAGGGCGAACACTGAAGCTTTCTTT
TRBJ1-6 | TRBV2 | . | few | CASNPGESHSPLHF | TGTGCCAGCAATCCGGGGGAGTCCCATTCACCCCTCCACTTT
TRBJ2-2 | TRBV7-7 | . | once | CASSRHPTGRTGELFF | TGTGCTAGCAGCCGTCACCCGACAGGGAGGACCGGGGAGCTGTTTTTT
TRBJ1-5 | TRBV28 | . | . | CASRGGVIGNQPQHF | TGTGCCAGCAGGGGCGGGGTAATCGGAAATCAGCCCCAGCATTTT
TRBJ1-4 | TRBV13 | . | few | CASSLGGTNEKLFF | TGTGCCAGCAGCTTGGGGGGAACTAATGAAAAACTGTTTTTT
TRBJ1-1 | TRBV18 | . | . | CASSPLEPRGTEAFF | TGTGCCAGCTCACCTCTAGAACCGCGGGGTACTGAAGCTTTCTTT
TRBJ1-2 | TRBV29-1 | . | . | CSVEPRGGYGYTF | TGCAGCGTTGAACCTCGGGGGGGCTATGGCTACACCTTC
TRBJ2-3 | TRBV10-2 | TRBD2 | few | CASRGLAGTDTQYF | TGCGCCAGTCGGGGACTAGCCGGCACAGATACGCAGTATTTT
TRBJ2-7 | TRBV5-6 | . | . | CASSGTGHFSTRYEQYF | TGTGCCAGCAGCGGGACGGGACACTTCTCGACCCGCTACGAGCAGTACTTC
TRBJ1-1 | TRBV6-5 | . | few | CASKAGSLNTEAFF | TGTGCCAGCAAAGCAGGGTCACTGAACACTGAAGCTTTCTTT
TRBJ2-5 | TRBV9 | TRBD2 | . | CASSVAAGGPEETQYF | TGTGCCAGCAGCGTAGCAGCGGGGGGGCCGGAAGAGACCCAGTACTTC
TRBJ1-1 | TRBV15 | . | . | CATSRDSSQGTEAFF | TGTGCCACCAGCAGAGATTCCTCACAGGGTACTGAAGCTTTCTTT
TRBJ2-7 | TRBV4-3 | TRBD2 | . | CASSQDQGLATYEQYF | TGCGCCAGCAGCCAAGACCAGGGACTAGCCACCTACGAGCAGTACTTC
TRBJ2-7 | TRBV13 | TRBD1 | . | CASSLSGQGISYEQYF | TGTGCCAGCAGCTTGTCCGGACAGGGCATTAGCTACGAGCAGTACTTC
TRBJ1-2 | TRBV6-1 | TRBD1 | . | CATTPGQGGNYGYTF | TGTGCCACAACGCCGGGACAGGGTGGTAACTATGGCTACACCTTC
TRBJ1-2 | TRBV28 | . | . | CASFRLLERSNYGYTF | TGTGCCAGCTTCAGGCTCCTCGAACGATCTAACTATGGCTACACCTTC
TRBJ1-4 | TRBV30 | . | . | CAWRPIGANEKLFF | TGTGCCTGGAGGCCGATCGGGGCTAATGAAAAACTGTTTTTT
TRBJ2-1 | TRBV7-2 | . | once | CASSLVWENEQFF | TGTGCCAGCAGCTTAGTATGGGAGAATGAGCAGTTCTTC
TRBJ2-7 | TRBV10-3 | . | . | CAIRDNYEQYF | TGTGCCATCCGGGACAACTACGAGCAGTACTTC
TRBJ2-3 | TRBV14 | TRBD2 | . | CASSPLAGGDTQYF | TGTGCCAGCAGCCCTCTAGCGGGAGGAGATACGCAGTATTTT
TRBJ1-1 | TRBV5-1 | . | . | CASSLRQPPNTEAFF | TGCGCCAGCAGCTTGAGACAGCCCCCGAACACTGAAGCTTTCTTT
TRBJ2-7 | TRBV6-1 | TRBD1 | few | CASSEASGQGADEQYF | TGTGCCAGCAGTGAAGCATCGGGGCAGGGGGCTGACGAGCAGTACTTC
TRBJ1-3 | TRBV30 | . | . | CAWSQGIVGNTIYF | TGTGCCTGGTCACAGGGAATAGTTGGAAACACCATATATTTT
TRBJ2-2 | TRBV6-1 | TRBD2 | . | CASSGLAANTGELFF | TGTGCCAGCAGCGGCCTAGCGGCGAACACCGGGGAGCTGTTTTTT
TRBJ1-1 | TRBV28 | . | few | CASSSDRNTEAFF | TGTGCCAGCAGCTCGGACAGGAACACTGAAGCTTTCTTT
TRBJ1-2 | TRBV5-1 | . | . | CASSPGAEGWGYTF | TGCGCCAGCAGCCCCGGAGCGGAGGGGTGGGGCTACACCTTC